What follows are 21 T cell receptor beta chains derived from one specimen sequenced in a study of blood T cell repertoires in COVID-19. Clones were sequenced by immunoSEQ multiplex PCR, and TCRdb holds only the in-frame ones, with some missing. In the table there are around 250,000 clones, 70% to 90% of which are singletons. The sequenced sample was PBMCs or T cells enriched from blood (not recorded which). All receptors derive from a woman aged 45-65 years who had recovered from COVID-19.

The chain uses TRBV18 and TRBJ2-7, with 8 bases identical to TRBD1. Looked up from germline, CDR1 is KGHSH and CDR2 is LQKENI. CDR3 length: 15 residues. V trimming: 3 bases; J trimming: 3 bases; junction bases outside the gene matches: 7. CDR3 loop: CASSPAGTGGYEQYF. The CDR3 DNA follows: TGTGCCAGCTCACCGGCCGGGACAGGAGGCTACGAGCAGTACTTC.

This clone was seen a few times. The chain joins TRBV19 to TRBJ2-3; 8 nucleotides line up with TRBD2. This CDR3 region has 17 residues. V shed 9 bases, J shed 2 bases, and the junction held 16 bases outside the gene matches. The V gene's germline CDR1 is LNHDA and CDR2 SQIVND (reference sequence). This chain's CDR3 is CASRSGVRGGYTDTQYF. CDR3 nucleotides: TGTGCCAGCCGTAGCGGGGTGAGAGGGGGATACACAGATACGCAGTATTTT.

The rearrangement joins TRBV20-1 to TRBJ2-2; D may be TRBD2 (7 bases). The V gene lost 3 bases and the J gene lost 4 bases, with 15 bases spanning the gap. Germline V gene data show CDR1 as DFQATT and CDR2 as SNEGSKA (reference sequence). This CDR3 is built from 15 residues. This chain's CDR3 is CSASSRAGATGELFF. The CDR3 DNA sequence: TGCAGTGCTAGTTCCAGGGCGGGGGCCACCGGGGAGCTGTTTTTT.

The rearrangement links TRBV15 to TRBJ1-2; 7 positions match TRBD1. The CDR3 runs 13 residues. Looked up from germline, CDR1 is LNHNV and CDR2 is YYDKDF (reference sequence). The J segment lost 4 bases and the V segment lost 5 bases, leaving 4 bases of the junction unmatched. CDR3 sequence (DNA): TGTGCCACCAGCCTGGGACAGTTCTATGGCTACACCTTC. It codes for CATSLGQFYGYTF.

This chain connects TRBV6-5 to TRBJ1-2; the D gene is possibly TRBD1 (5 bases). The germline V and J ends were trimmed by 0 bases and 7 bases, with 15 bases remaining between them. The CDR3 has 15 amino acids. CDR1 is MNHEY and CDR2 is SVGAGI in the germline V gene. CDR3: CASSYSSGARGGYTF. The CDR3 DNA reads TGTGCCAGCAGTTACTCGTCTGGGGCTAGGGGTGGCTACACCTTC.

J is TRBJ2-7 and V is TRBV4-2; 10 bases map to TRBD2. This CDR3 is 15 amino acids long. Germline V gene lookup returns CDR1 LGHNA and CDR2 YNFKEQ. The V and J ends lost 3 bases and 1 base, in that order; junction bases with no gene match: 3. CDR3 bases: TGTGCCAGCAGCCACGGACTAGCGGATTCCTACGAGCAGTACTTC. Protein sequence: CASSHGLADSYEQYF.

In this sample, this clone turned up many times. V and J are TRBV4-2 and TRBJ2-5, with 7 bases matching TRBD2. Trimming removed 1 base from V and 5 bases from J; junction bases left unmatched: 10. Germline CDR1 is LGHNA and CDR2 is YNFKEQ. CDR3 length equals 16 residues. The CDR3 spells CASSQVMGGQLETQYF. As DNA, the CDR3 is TGTGCCAGCAGCCAAGTGATGGGAGGGCAGCTGGAGACCCAGTACTTC.

The chain recombines TRBV19 with TRBJ2-7; 10 bases are shared with TRBD1. V gave up 6 bases and J gave up 5 bases; unmatched junction bases: 13. Germline lookup yields CDR1 LNHDA and CDR2 SQIVND (reference sequence). The CDR3 loop spans 16 amino acids. CDR3 DNA: TGTGCCAGTAGGGGGCCGCGGACAGGGGGTATCCACGAGCAGTACTTC. Translating gives CASRGPRTGGIHEQYF.

The chain links TRBV11-2 to TRBJ1-4, with D hard to call. V was cut by 5 bases and J by 0 bases, with 10 bases left in between. Germline V gene sequence: CDR1 SGHAT, CDR2 FQNNGV. The CDR3 length is 15 residues. Here the CDR3 reads CASSRTFTTNEKLFF. The CDR3 DNA follows: TGTGCCAGCAGCCGAACATTCACAACTAATGAAAAACTGTTTTTT. The full variable domain, its missing parts supplied by reference TRBV11-2 and TRBJ1-4, is EAGVAQSPRYKIIEKRQSVAFWCNPISGHATLYWYQQILGQGPKLLIQFQNNGVVDDSQLPKDRFSAERLKGVDSTLKIQPAKLEDSAVYLCASSRTFTTNEKLFFGSGTQLSVL.

This sequence joins TRBV27 and TRBJ2-6; D gene unclear. CDR1 and CDR2 from the germline V gene are MNHEY and SMNVEV (reference sequence). Trimming stripped 3 bases from V and 0 bases from J, with 3 bases between. CDR3 length: 14 amino acids. As DNA, the CDR3 is TGTGCCAGCAGTTTTCGCTCTGGGGCCAACGTCCTGACTTTC. Amino acids: CASSFRSGANVLTF.

The genes are TRBV15 and TRBJ1-1; a weak D match, TRBD1 (5 bases). The CDR3 spans 19 residues. V gave up 0 bases and J gave up 4 bases, with 24 bases separating them. Germline CDR1 and CDR2: LNHNV and YYDKDF (reference sequence). CDR3 sequence reads: CATSRDPGSPKRGFTEAFF. The CDR3 region has the DNA TGTGCCACCAGCAGAGACCCCGGCTCACCAAAGCGGGGGTTCACTGAAGCTTTCTTT. Full variable domain (missing parts from reference TRBV15 and TRBJ1-1): DAMVIQNPRYQVTQFGKPVTLSCSQTLNHNVMYWYQQKSSQAPKLLFHYYDKDFNNEADTPDNFQSRRPNTSFCFLDIRSPGLGDTAMYLCATSRDPGSPKRGFTEAFFGQGTRLTVV.

The J gene is TRBJ1-4, the V gene TRBV15; D gene ambiguous. This CDR3 comprises 16 residues. V was trimmed by 0 bases and J by 5 bases, leaving 13 bases between them. Germline V gene lookup returns CDR1 LNHNV and CDR2 YYDKDF (reference sequence). CDR3 DNA: TGTGCCACCAGCAGAGATCGCGTCAGCGGGAATGAAAAACTGTTTTTT. Translating gives CATSRDRVSGNEKLFF.

The chain has TRBV5-1 and TRBJ1-1, with 9 bases identical to TRBD1. V trimming: 0 bases; J trimming: 1 base; junction bases outside the gene matches: 1. Germline values: CDR1 SGHRS, CDR2 YFSETQ. CDR3 length: 15 amino acids. CDR3 nucleotides: TGCGCCAGCAGCTTGGAACAGGGGGCGAACACTGAAGCTTTCTTT. This translates into CASSLEQGANTEAFF.

The chain employs TRBV28 and TRBJ2-5; perhaps TRBD1 as D (5 bases). Trimming took off 6 bases at V and 2 bases at J, with 13 bases between the two ends. CDR3 length: 14 residues. Germline CDR1 MDHEN, CDR2 SYDVKM. CDR3 DNA: TGTGCCAGCAGCGGCCCTAGGACACAAGAGACCCAGTACTTC. Amino acid sequence: CASSGPRTQETQYF.

V is TRBV9 and J is TRBJ2-2; D unclear. Trimming took off 4 bases at V and 8 bases at J, with 15 bases between the two ends. Looked up from germline, CDR1 is SGDLS and CDR2 is YYNGEE. CDR3 length equals 14 residues. As DNA, the CDR3 is TGTGCCAGCAGCCCCAGAGAGAGAGGAGGGGAGCTGTTTTTT. Translating it yields CASSPRERGGELFF.

The V gene is TRBV19, the J gene TRBJ1-5; TRBD1 aligns across 7 bases. The CDR3 is 14 residues long. Germline CDR1 LNHDA, CDR2 SQIVND (reference sequence). After removal of 4 bases from V and 4 bases from J, the junction contained 4 bases not matched to a gene. DNA for the CDR3: TGTGCCAGTAGTAAGGGACAGATAAATCAGCCCCAGCATTTT. It encodes CASSKGQINQPQHF.

This clone was seen only once. V is TRBV9 and J is TRBJ2-5, with a possible D match to TRBD2 (5 bases). CDR1 is SGDLS and CDR2 is YYNGEE in the germline V gene. The CDR3 runs to 15 residues. V lost 4 bases, J lost 2 bases, and 15 bases lay in between. The CDR3 DNA reads as TGTGCCAGCAGCCTTCACCCTTCGGGGCAAGAGACCCAGTACTTC. Protein: CASSLHPSGQETQYF.

This clone was detected a few times. This chain connects TRBV4-2 to TRBJ2-5; TRBD2 aligns across 7 bases. Germline V gene lookup returns CDR1 LGHNA and CDR2 YNFKEQ. This CDR3 is 15 amino acids long. The V gene end was trimmed by 0 bases and the J gene end by 4 bases; junction bases not matched to a gene: 5. This chain's CDR3 is CASSQEGPSGETQYF. In DNA, the CDR3 is TGTGCCAGCAGCCAAGAGGGCCCTAGCGGAGAGACCCAGTACTTC.

The CDR3 DNA reads as TGTGCCAGCAGTGATCTATCGGGACAGGGGGCGCGGGAGACCCAGTACTTC. Amino acids: CASSDLSGQGARETQYF. The rearrangement uses TRBV6-1 and TRBJ2-5, with 12 positions matching TRBD1. The CDR3 spans 17 residues. V was clipped by 3 bases and J by 5 bases; unmatched bases: 10. Per the germline V gene, CDR1 is MNHNS and CDR2 is SASEGT.

J is TRBJ2-7 and V is TRBV12-3 or TRBV12-4; possibly TRBD2 for D (5 bases). Trimming pared 4 bases from V and 3 bases from J, leaving 7 bases between. CDR3 length: 12 amino acids. CDR3 nucleotides: TGTGCCAGCAGTTCCGGGGACTACGAGCAGTACTTC. Protein product: CASSSGDYEQYF.

This chain joins TRBV28 and TRBJ1-4, with 7 bases identical to TRBD1. The germline V gene has CDR1 MDHEN and CDR2 SYDVKM. The CDR3 is 13 residues long. The V gene end was trimmed by 6 bases and the J gene end by 5 bases; junction bases not matched to a gene: 3. The CDR3 nucleotides read TGTGCCAGCAGGGGGACAGCGAATGAAAAACTGTTTTTT. It codes for CASRGTANEKLFF.